Presented here are 17 T cell receptor beta chains from one specimen sequenced in a study of response to subunit inactivated influenza vaccine. MiXCR, applied by TCRdb to the RT-PCR reads, yields one record per CDR3 protein. The data show 450,000 to 500,000 distinct CDR3 sequences, approximately 11% seen once. The starting material was PBMCs from blood, obtained roughly 6 weeks after vaccination. These receptor sequences come from a man over 45 who received an inactivated influenza vaccine.

This clonotype has just a few counts. The chain couples TRBV10-3 to TRBJ2-7, with a possible D match to TRBD2 (5 bases). The CDR3 runs to 13 residues. V gave up 4 bases and J gave up 6 bases, with 13 bases separating them. Germline V gene data show CDR1 as ENHRY and CDR2 as SYGVKD. CDR3 nucleotide sequence: TGTGCCATCAGTGTACGTGAGGGTGGCGAGCAGTACTTC. It yields the protein CAISVREGGEQYF.

This clonotype has only a few counts. The chain recombines TRBV20-1 with TRBJ2-1; TRBD2 agrees at 8 bases. This CDR3 spans 16 amino acids. Germline-derived CDR1 and CDR2 are DFQATT and SNEGSKA (reference sequence). Losses at the gene ends were 0 bases for V and 5 bases for J; bases not matched to a gene: 9. The CDR3 protein is CSARDARGDVHNEQFF. CDR3 nucleotide sequence: TGCAGTGCTAGAGACGCGCGGGGGGATGTACACAATGAGCAGTTCTTC.

This chain joins TRBV10-3 and TRBJ2-7; D call uncertain. Germline V gene lookup returns CDR1 ENHRY and CDR2 SYGVKD. The CDR3 loop spans 12 amino acids. Trimming removed 2 bases from V and 3 bases from J, with 5 bases in between. CDR3 in amino acids: CAISERDYEQYF. In DNA form, the CDR3 reads TGTGCCATCAGTGAGAGGGACTACGAGCAGTACTTC.

This clonotype has just a few counts. The genes are TRBV12-3 or TRBV12-4 and TRBJ2-7; 9 bases are shared with TRBD1. The CDR3 loop spans 15 amino acids. After removal of 5 bases from V and 2 bases from J, the junction contained 7 bases not matched to a gene. CDR3 region: CASSKDRGDAYEQYF. CDR3 nucleotide sequence: TGTGCCAGCAGTAAAGACAGGGGGGATGCCTACGAGCAGTACTTC.

This clonotype was seen ten or more times. V is TRBV9 and J is TRBJ2-3; D is uncertain. The V and J ends lost 3 bases and 6 bases respectively, with 5 bases between them. The CDR3 totals 11 residues. The germline V gene encodes CDR1 SGDLS and CDR2 YYNGEE. The CDR3 region is CASSGVDTQYF. As DNA, the CDR3 is TGTGCCAGCAGCGGTGTCGATACGCAGTATTTT.

The chain recombines TRBV5-6 with TRBJ2-2; TRBD1 matches 9 bases. Per germline, CDR1 SGHDT and CDR2 YYEEEE. The V segment lost 5 bases and the J segment 0 bases; nucleotides outside the gene matches: 5. This CDR3 contains 16 residues. The CDR3 bases are TGTGCCAGCAGACCCGACAGGGGGGCGAACACCGGGGAGCTGTTTTTT. Translation gives CASRPDRGANTGELFF.

V usage is TRBV7-9 and J usage is TRBJ2-1, with TRBD2 identical over 9 bases. The CDR3 totals 17 residues. Germline CDR1 is SEHNR and CDR2 is FQNEAQ (reference sequence). The V segment lost 5 bases and the J segment 7 bases; nucleotides outside the gene matches: 15. The CDR3, as DNA: TGTGCCAGCAGCAAAGGAAGAGCGGGAGGAGGGGTTAATGAGCAGTTCTTC. As protein: CASSKGRAGGGVNEQFF. The full variable domain, rest sourced from reference TRBV7-9 and TRBJ2-1, is DTGVSQNPRHKITKRGQNVTFRCDPISEHNRLYWYRQTLGQGPEFLTYFQNEAQLEKSRLLSDRFSAERPKGSFSTLEIQRTEQGDSAMYLCASSKGRAGGGVNEQFFGPGTRLTVL.

This clonotype was counted between two and nine times. This chain joins TRBV9 and TRBJ1-4; D unclear. CDR1 is SGDLS, CDR2 YYNGEE, per germline. The CDR3 runs to 14 residues. Trimming removed 0 bases from V and 4 bases from J, with 7 bases in between. The CDR3: CASSVGQINEKLFF. CDR3 bases: TGTGCCAGCAGCGTAGGGCAGATTAATGAAAAACTGTTTTTT.

Ten or more counts support this clonotype. This chain connects TRBV4-2 to TRBJ2-3; 7 bases map to TRBD2. Germline V gene data show CDR1 as LGHNA and CDR2 as YNFKEQ. CDR3 length: 16 amino acids. V lost 3 bases, J lost 2 bases, and 8 bases stayed unmatched. CDR3 region: CASSQWEGGNTDTQYF. As DNA, the CDR3 is TGTGCCAGCAGCCAGTGGGAGGGCGGAAACACAGATACGCAGTATTTT.

This clonotype was counted at least ten times. This chain uses TRBV5-1 with TRBJ2-7; perhaps TRBD2 as D (6 bases). Germline CDR1 reads SGHRS; CDR2 reads YFSETQ. The CDR3 has 13 amino acids. The germline V and J ends were trimmed by 1 base and 2 bases, with 7 bases remaining between them. In DNA form, the CDR3 reads TGCGCCAGCAGCTTGCCGGGGGCCTACGAGCAGTACTTC. Translated, it gives CASSLPGAYEQYF.

The chain employs TRBV2 and TRBJ2-3; a possible D gene is TRBD1 (5 bases). The V end lost 3 bases, the J end lost 10 bases, and 17 bases lay between the germline ends. The CDR3 sequence is 14 residues long. Germline V CDR1 and CDR2: SNHLY, FYNNEI. The CDR3 sequence: CASSDSGMATPQYF. CDR3 DNA sequence: TGTGCCAGCAGTGATTCAGGGATGGCAACCCCGCAGTATTTT.

In its sample, this clonotype was seen a few times. V is TRBV7-2 and J is TRBJ2-3; a possible D gene is TRBD2 (6 bases). Deletions cut 10 bases from V and 4 bases from J, with 18 bases between. The CDR3 has 14 residues. Germline V lookup: CDR1 SGHTA, CDR2 FQGNSA. The CDR3 DNA reads TGTGCCACCTCACCGAGGCGGGGTTCAGATACGCAGTATTTT. Amino acid sequence: CATSPRRGSDTQYF.

The chain carries TRBV5-1 and TRBJ2-4; D gene uncertain. The CDR3 extends over 13 amino acids. Germline CDR1 reads SGHRS; CDR2 reads YFSETQ. Trimming stripped 4 bases from V and 2 bases from J, with 7 bases between. CDR3 DNA sequence: TGCGCCAGCAGCCAAGGAACCAAAAACATTCAGTACTTC. Translated: CASSQGTKNIQYF.

Concerning this clonotype: A much larger clone is a single base away; this may be a read error. The chain uses TRBV7-2 and TRBJ2-3, with 9 bases fitting TRBD2. This CDR3 region has 16 residues. V lost 1 base and J lost 6; bases outside the gene matches: 8. Germline V lookup: CDR1 SGHTA, CDR2 FQGNSA. For the CDR3, the DNA is TGTGCCAGCAGCTTAGTAGGGTCTAGCGGGGCGGATACGCAGTATTTT. This sequence encodes CASSLVGSSGADTQYF.

This clonotype was detected many times. The chain uses TRBV7-9 and TRBJ2-7, with TRBD1 matching over 8 bases. Trimming at V came to 3 bases and at J to 6 bases, leaving 4 bases not matched to a gene. Germline V gives CDR1 SEHNR, CDR2 FQNEAQ (reference sequence). CDR3 length: 13 residues. The CDR3 is CASSFLRGREQYF. CDR3 nucleotides: TGTGCCAGCAGCTTCCTCAGGGGGCGCGAGCAGTACTTC.

This chain joins TRBV1 and TRBJ2-7. TRBV1 is given as a pseudogene. The CDR3 consists of 10 residues. CDR3 residues: CTSSHYEQYF. The CDR3 nucleotides read TGCACCAGCAGCCACTACGAGCAGTACTTC.

This clonotype was seen many times. The chain recombines TRBV5-5 with TRBJ2-7; 8 bases are a match to TRBD1. V was pared by 3 bases and J by 1 base, with 0 bases of the junction left unmatched. The CDR3 is 13 residues long. The germline V gene has CDR1 SGHKS and CDR2 YYEKEE (reference sequence). The CDR3 is CASSWTGSYEQYF. CDR3 DNA sequence: TGTGCCAGCAGCTGGACAGGGTCCTACGAGCAGTACTTC.